These 3 T cell receptor beta chains came from one sample sequenced in a study of CD8 T cells in Susac syndrome (dated by TCRdb to about 2019). The library came from the immunoSEQ multiplex PCR assay. RNA was extracted using the RNeasy kit, and roughly 0.5 to 1 microgram was reverse transcribed with random hexamers. TCRdb applied fastp at Q25 and MiXCR to the public reads, then kept only in-frame beta chains. Each entry merges the rows of one CDR3 protein and shows their most common DNA and genes. Recorded for this sample are a few hundred thousand distinct CDR3 sequences; 80% to 95% of them occurred a single time. The ten largest clones represent around 0.14% of the sample. Material: CD8+ T cells from PBMCs. The receptors come from a human donor with multiple sclerosis.

The count of this clonotype is one. The J gene is TRBJ2-3, the V gene TRBV11-2; 8 bases map to TRBD2. The trim removed 5 bases at V and 5 bases at J, leaving 12 bases unmatched. Germline V CDR1 and CDR2: SGHAT, FQNNGV. The CDR3 has 16 residues. CDR3 coding DNA: TGTGCCAGCAGCCTGGGGACGGGGGGGCCGGGAGATACGCAGTATTTT. It yields the protein CASSLGTGGPGDTQYF.

The genes are TRBV9 and TRBJ2-7; D assignment may be TRBD1 or TRBD2 (5 bases each). Germline CDR1 SGDLS, CDR2 YYNGEE. This CDR3 spans 14 amino acids. Trimming pared 3 bases from V and 6 bases from J, leaving 16 bases between. In DNA form, the CDR3 reads TGTGCCAGCAGCGGCGGAGGACACCCCCTCGAGCAGTACTTC. Protein: CASSGGGHPLEQYF.

The chain combines TRBV20-1 with TRBJ1-5; possible D gene TRBD1, 6 bases. The ends were cut back, 0 bases at V and 6 bases at J, with 18 bases in the middle. CDR3 length: 16 residues. Germline V lookup: CDR1 DFQATT, CDR2 SNEGSKA (reference sequence). CDR3 residues: CSAREFWGAGGQPQHF. The CDR3 coding sequence is TGCAGTGCTAGAGAGTTTTGGGGGGCAGGCGGTCAGCCCCAGCATTTT.